This T cell receptor beta chain was sequenced in a study of T cells of healthy individuals. Germline CDR1 is DFQATT and CDR2 is SNEGSKA (reference sequence). Between the trimmed V and J ends, which lost 0 bases and 0 bases, there was a span of 12 bases. The CDR3 has 15 residues. This clonotype was detected ten times or more. One entry per CDR3 protein results from TCRdb running MiXCR on the 5' RACE reads. In the table there are tens of thousands of distinct CDR3 sequences, about 4.8% of which are singletons. The chain employs TRBV20-1 and TRBJ2-7, with a tentative D call TRBD1 (5 bases). The source is a female donor in good health. CDR3 protein: CSARDEDTNSYEQYF. In DNA, the CDR3 is TGCAGTGCTAGAGATGAGGACACAAACTCCTACGAGCAGTACTTC.